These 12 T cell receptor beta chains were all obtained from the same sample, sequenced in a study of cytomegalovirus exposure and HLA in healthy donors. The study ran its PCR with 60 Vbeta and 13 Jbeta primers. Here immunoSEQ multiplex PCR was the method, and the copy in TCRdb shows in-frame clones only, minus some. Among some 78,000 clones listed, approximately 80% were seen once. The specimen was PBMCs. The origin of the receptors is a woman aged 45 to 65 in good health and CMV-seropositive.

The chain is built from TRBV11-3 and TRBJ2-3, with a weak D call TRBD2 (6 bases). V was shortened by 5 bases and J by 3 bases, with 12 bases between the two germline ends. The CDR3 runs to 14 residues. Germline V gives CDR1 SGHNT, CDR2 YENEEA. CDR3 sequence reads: CASSARGFTDTQYF. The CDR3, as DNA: TGTGCCAGCAGCGCCCGGGGGTTTACAGATACGCAGTATTTT.

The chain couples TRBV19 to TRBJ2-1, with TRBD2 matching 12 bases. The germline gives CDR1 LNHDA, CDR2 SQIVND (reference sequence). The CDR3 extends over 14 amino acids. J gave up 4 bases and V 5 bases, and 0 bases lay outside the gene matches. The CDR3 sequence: CASSGTSGYNEQFF. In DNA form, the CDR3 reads TGTGCCAGTAGTGGGACTAGCGGGTACAATGAGCAGTTCTTC.

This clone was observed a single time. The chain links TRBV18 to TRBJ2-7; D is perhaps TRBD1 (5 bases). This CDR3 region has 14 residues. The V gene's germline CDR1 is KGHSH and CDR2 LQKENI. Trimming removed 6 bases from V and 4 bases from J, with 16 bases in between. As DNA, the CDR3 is TGTGCCAGCTCGACTCGGCAGGGCACATACGAGCAGTACGTC. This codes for CASSTRQGTYEQYV.

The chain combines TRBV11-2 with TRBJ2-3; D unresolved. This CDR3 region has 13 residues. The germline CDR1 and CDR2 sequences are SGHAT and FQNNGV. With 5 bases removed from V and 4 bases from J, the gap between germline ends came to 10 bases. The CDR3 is CASSLQRADTQYF. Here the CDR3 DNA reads TGTGCCAGCAGCCTTCAACGGGCAGATACGCAGTATTTT.

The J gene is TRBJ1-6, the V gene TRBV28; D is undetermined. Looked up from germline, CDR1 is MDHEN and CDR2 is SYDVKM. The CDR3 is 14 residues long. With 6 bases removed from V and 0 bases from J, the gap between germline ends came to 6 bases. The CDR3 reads CASRTGSYNSPLHF. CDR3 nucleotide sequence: TGTGCCAGCAGAACGGGCTCCTATAATTCACCCCTCCACTTT.

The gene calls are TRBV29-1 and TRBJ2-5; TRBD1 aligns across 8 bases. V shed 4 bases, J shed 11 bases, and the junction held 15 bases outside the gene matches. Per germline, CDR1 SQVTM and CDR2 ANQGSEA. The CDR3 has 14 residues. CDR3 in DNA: TGCAGCGTTGCTGGTGCGACAGGGGCCCTTGGGCAGTACTTC. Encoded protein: CSVAGATGALGQYF.

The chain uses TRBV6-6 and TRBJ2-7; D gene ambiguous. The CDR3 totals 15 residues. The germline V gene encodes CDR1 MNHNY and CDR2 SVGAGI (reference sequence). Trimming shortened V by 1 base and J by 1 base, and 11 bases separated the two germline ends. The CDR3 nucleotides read TGTGCCAGCAGTTACTGGGCAGTTGGATCCTACGAGCAGTACTTC. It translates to CASSYWAVGSYEQYF.

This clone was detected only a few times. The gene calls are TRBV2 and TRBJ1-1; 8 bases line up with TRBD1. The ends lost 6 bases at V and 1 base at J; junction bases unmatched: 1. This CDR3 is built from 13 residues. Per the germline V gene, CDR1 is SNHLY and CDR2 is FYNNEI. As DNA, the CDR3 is TGTGCCAGCAGGGACAGGGCGAACACTGAAGCTTTCTTT. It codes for CASRDRANTEAFF.

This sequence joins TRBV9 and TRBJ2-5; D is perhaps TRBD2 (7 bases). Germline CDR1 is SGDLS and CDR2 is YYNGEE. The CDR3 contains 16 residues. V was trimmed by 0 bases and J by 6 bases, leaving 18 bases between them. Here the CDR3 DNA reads TGTGCCAGCAGCGTAGATGGAGGGGGGGCCCTTAAGACCCAGTACTTC. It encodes CASSVDGGGALKTQYF. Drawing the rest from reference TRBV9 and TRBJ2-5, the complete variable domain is DSGVTQTPKHLITATGQRVTLRCSPRSGDLSVYWYQQSLDQGLQFLIQYYNGEERAKGNILERFSAQQFPDLHSELNLSSLELGDSALYFCASSVDGGGALKTQYFGPGTRLLVL.

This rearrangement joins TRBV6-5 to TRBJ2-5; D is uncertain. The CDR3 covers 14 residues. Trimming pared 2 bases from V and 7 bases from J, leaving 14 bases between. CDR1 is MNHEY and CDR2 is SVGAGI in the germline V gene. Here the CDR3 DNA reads TGTGCCAGCAGTTACCTTCGCGGATCTGGGACCCAGTACTTC. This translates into CASSYLRGSGTQYF.

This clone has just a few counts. The CDR3 reads CASSLKAVRGSTEAFF. For the CDR3, the DNA is TGTGCCAGCAGCTTAAAAGCGGTACGGGGGAGTACTGAAGCTTTCTTT. The rearrangement uses TRBV7-3 and TRBJ1-1; tentative D call: TRBD1 (5 bases). CDR1 SGHTA and CDR2 FQGTGA come from the germline V gene. V lost 1 base, J lost 5 bases, and 17 bases lay in between. CDR3 length: 16 residues. Full variable domain (remainder filled in from reference TRBV7-3 and TRBJ1-1): GAGVSQTPSNKVTEKGKYVELRCDPISGHTALYWYRQSLGQGPEFLIYFQGTGAADDSGLPNDRFFAVRPEGSVSTLKIQRTERGDSAVYLCASSLKAVRGSTEAFFGQGTRLTVV.

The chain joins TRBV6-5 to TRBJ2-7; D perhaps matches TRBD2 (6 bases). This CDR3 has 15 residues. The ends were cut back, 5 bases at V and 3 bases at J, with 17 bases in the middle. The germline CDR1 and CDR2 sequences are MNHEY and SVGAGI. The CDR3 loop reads CASSPRALGGYEQYF. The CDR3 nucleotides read TGTGCCAGCAGTCCTAGGGCCCTGGGGGGCTACGAGCAGTACTTC.